The 11 T cell receptor beta chains listed next were all sequenced from one sample in a study of shared clonotypes between healthy human individuals. Sequencing was performed with immunoSEQ multiplex PCR; in TCRdb, only in-frame clones are kept and a portion is missing. The table lists about 2.3 million clones, about 92% of them singletons. Sequencing was performed on naive CD4+ T cells from PBMCs. Subset in this sample: CD45RA+ positively selected. These receptors came from a man aged 18 to 29 in good health. Some clones in this sample may be carry-over from other donors' samples.

CDR3 nucleotide sequence: TGCGCCAGCAGCTTCAGGACTAGCGCCTCCTACGAGCAGTACTTC. It is translated as CASSFRTSASYEQYF. The V gene is TRBV5-1, the J gene TRBJ2-7, with 9 nucleotides matching TRBD2. CDR3 length: 15 amino acids. CDR1 is SGHRS and CDR2 is YFSETQ in the germline V gene. J was trimmed by 0 bases and V by 2 bases; bases with no gene match: 3.

For this clone: Additional DNA sequences in this sample encode the identical CDR3. The chain combines TRBV6-1 with TRBJ1-5; 8 nucleotides agree with TRBD1. Germline V lookup: CDR1 MNHNS, CDR2 SASEGT. The V gene end was trimmed by 6 bases and the J gene end by 4 bases; junction bases not matched to a gene: 5. The CDR3 consists of 14 residues. CDR3: CASRGGQGNQPQHF. In DNA, the CDR3 is TGTGCCAGCAGGGGCGGACAGGGTAATCAGCCCCAGCATTTT.

The CDR3 nucleotides are TGTGCCAGCAGTTTACCCGGTTTAAAACAGAGCTATAACTATGGCTACACCTTC. This gives the protein CASSLPGLKQSYNYGYTF. The rearrangement uses TRBV27 and TRBJ1-2, with no clear D. This CDR3 has 18 amino acids. Germline lookup yields CDR1 MNHEY and CDR2 SMNVEV (reference sequence). V was trimmed by 2 bases and J by 1 base, leaving 20 bases between them.

This clone was observed a few times. The gene calls are TRBV19 and TRBJ1-3; no definite D call. Germline values: CDR1 LNHDA, CDR2 SQIVND (reference sequence). The CDR3 spans 13 residues. V lost 5 bases and J lost 4, with 9 bases in between. The CDR3 is CASSPPWGNTIYF. The CDR3 bases are TGTGCCAGTAGTCCCCCTTGGGGAAACACCATATATTTT.

The chain has TRBV5-1 and TRBJ2-3; TRBD1 matches 8 bases. V lost 5 bases to trimming and J lost 2 bases; unmatched junction nucleotides: 7. In germline, CDR1 is SGHRS, CDR2 YFSETQ. The CDR3 length is 15 residues. The CDR3 bases are TGCGCCAGCAGAACCGGGACAGGAAACACAGATACGCAGTATTTT. Encoded protein: CASRTGTGNTDTQYF. Complete variable domain (other parts from reference TRBV5-1 and TRBJ2-3): KAGVTQTPRYLIKTRGQQVTLSCSPISGHRSVSWYQQTPGQGLQFLFEYFSETQRNKGNFPGRFSGRQFSNSRSEMNVSTLELGDSALYLCASRTGTGNTDTQYFGPGTRLTVL.

This chain connects TRBV14 to TRBJ2-1, with D possibly matching TRBD2 (6 bases). The germline V gene encodes CDR1 SGHDN and CDR2 FVKESK. CDR3 size: 16 residues. The V gene lost 1 base and the J gene lost 1 base, with 11 bases spanning the gap. CDR3 in DNA: TGTGCCAGCAGCCAAGCCGGGACTTTTTCCTACAATGAGCAGTTCTTC. It encodes CASSQAGTFSYNEQFF.

The genes are TRBV7-7 and TRBJ2-2; TRBD2 matches 8 bases. V gave up 6 bases and J gave up 1 base; unmatched junction bases: 4. The germline V gene encodes CDR1 SSHAT and CDR2 FNYEAQ (reference sequence). The CDR3 loop spans 15 amino acids. CDR3 protein: CASSLAGGNTGELFF. DNA for the CDR3: TGTGCCAGCAGTCTAGCGGGCGGGAACACCGGGGAGCTGTTTTTT.

This chain uses TRBV29-1 with TRBJ1-2; the D is unclear. Germline values: CDR1 SQVTM, CDR2 ANQGSEA. There are 11 residues in the CDR3. Trimming left V 2 bases short and J 7 bases short, with 8 bases between. The chain's CDR3 is CSVESAVGYTF. The CDR3 DNA reads as TGCAGCGTTGAATCGGCGGTTGGCTACACCTTC.

In this sample, this clone turned up once. The J gene is TRBJ2-1, the V gene TRBV6-6, with D unresolved. This CDR3 comprises 15 residues. Germline lookup yields CDR1 MNHNY and CDR2 SVGAGI (reference sequence). Trimming pared 4 bases from V and 4 bases from J, leaving 14 bases between. The CDR3 nucleotides read TGTGCCAGCAGTTTCGTCAGAGTGACATACAATGAGCAGTTCTTC. Its translation is CASSFVRVTYNEQFF.

J is TRBJ2-7 and V is TRBV7-8; 8 bases align to TRBD1. Per the germline V gene, CDR1 is SGHVS and CDR2 is FQNEAQ. The CDR3 length is 16 residues. V lost 4 bases, J lost 5 bases, and 13 bases stayed unmatched. The DNA of the CDR3 is TGTGCCAGCAGCTACGCCGGACAGGGAGTCAACCACGAGCAGTACTTC. Encoded protein: CASSYAGQGVNHEQYF.

This clone was detected only a few times. The chain uses TRBV9 and TRBJ2-2, with D maybe TRBD2 (6 bases). V was pared by 0 bases and J by 4 bases, with 16 bases between. The CDR3 is 17 amino acids. Germline-derived CDR1 and CDR2 are SGDLS and YYNGEE. CDR3 amino acids: CASSVASYVGGTGELFF. The CDR3 nucleotides are TGTGCCAGCAGCGTAGCCAGCTACGTCGGGGGCACCGGGGAGCTGTTTTTT.